The 11 T cell receptor beta chains below were found in one sample sequenced in a study of T-cell reconstitution after alpha-beta-depleted transplantation in children listed by TCRdb under 2016. Explained via the paper, the treatment or condition label denotes: allogeneic hematopoietic cell transplantation with graft depleted of TCRalphabeta T cells and CD19 B cells. Library method: PCR. The instrument given in TCRdb is Illumina HiSeq 2500. TCR library preparation used molecular barcoding, with unique molecular identifiers applied to normalize quantification of the TCRbeta repertoire. TCRdb ran its own pipeline on the public reads, namely fastp trimming at Q25 and MiXCR clone calling, and kept in-frame beta chains. For every CDR3 protein sequence, its rows merge into one entry that carries the most common genes and DNA. The sample includes approximately 800,000 distinct CDR3 sequences, with 16% observed a single time. The ten most abundant clones make up approximately 5% of the sample.

Sequenced here: PBMCs, mostly from graft donor cells, sampled 360 days after TCRalphabeta/CD19-depleted stem cell transplant. Receptor source: a male patient between 10 and 17 years old who had a stem cell transplant for acute lymphoblastic leukemia, so the T cells may come from the graft donor.

The rearrangement joins TRBV11-1 to TRBJ2-7; 7 bases fit TRBD1. With 5 bases clipped from V and 6 bases from J, the junction kept 4 bases outside the gene matches. The CDR3 has 12 amino acids. Germline assignment: CDR1 SGHAT and CDR2 FQDESV (reference sequence). CDR3 DNA sequence: TGTGCCAGCAGCCCTGACAGGGTCGAGCAGTACTTC. This sequence encodes CASSPDRVEQYF.

This rearrangement joins TRBV12-3 or TRBV12-4 to TRBJ2-7; D call uncertain. This CDR3 is built from 12 residues. V lost 7 bases, J lost 9 bases, and 16 bases lay in between. The CDR3 spells CASTPRKGSQYF. CDR3 nucleotide sequence: TGTGCCAGCACCCCCAGGAAAGGGTCGCAGTACTTC.

This clonotype was seen only once. The genes are TRBV19 and TRBJ2-7; TRBD1 or TRBD2 may be the D gene (5 bases each). The CDR3 has 15 residues. Germline V gives CDR1 LNHDA, CDR2 SQIVND (reference sequence). The V end lost 8 bases, the J end lost 2 bases, and 19 bases lay between the germline ends. The CDR3 loop reads CASARDAELTYEQYF. CDR3 DNA: TGTGCCAGTGCCCGGGACGCCGAGCTGACCTACGAGCAGTACTTC.

This clonotype was found many times. The chain links TRBV6-5 to TRBJ2-3; D is uncertain. Trimming removed 2 bases at V and 0 bases at J, with 9 bases between. CDR1 is MNHEY and CDR2 is SVGAGI in the germline V gene. The CDR3 runs 15 residues. The CDR3 is CASSYGLPSTDTQYF. The CDR3 DNA follows: TGTGCCAGCAGTTACGGGTTACCTAGCACAGATACGCAGTATTTT.

This clonotype has just a few counts. The chain is built from TRBV5-1 and TRBJ2-2, with TRBD2 matching 7 bases. CDR1 and CDR2 from the germline V gene are SGHRS and YFSETQ. The CDR3 sequence is 16 residues long. Trimming at V came to 7 bases and at J to 0 bases, leaving 9 bases not matched to a gene. CDR3 loop: CASRSTGTTNTGELFF. CDR3 bases: TGCGCCAGCCGAAGTACCGGGACTACGAACACCGGGGAGCTGTTTTTT.

V gene TRBV12-3 or TRBV12-4 combines with J gene TRBJ2-5; a possible D gene is TRBD2 (5 bases). Trimming took off 7 bases at V and 5 bases at J, with 20 bases between the two ends. The CDR3 extends over 15 amino acids. The CDR3: CASNRPGISSETQYF. Written as DNA, the CDR3 is TGTGCCAGCAATCGCCCCGGGATATCCTCCGAGACCCAGTACTTC.

This clonotype was detected only a few times. The chain recombines TRBV2 with TRBJ2-1, with TRBD1 matching over 9 bases. The CDR3 has 17 residues. The J segment lost 1 base and the V segment lost 4 bases, leaving 8 bases of the junction unmatched. Germline V CDR1 and CDR2: SNHLY, FYNNEI. The CDR3 sequence: CASSGRDRDWSYNEQFF. The CDR3 region has the DNA TGTGCCAGCAGTGGCCGGGACAGGGATTGGTCCTACAATGAGCAGTTCTTC.

This clonotype was recorded many times. The chain has TRBV15 and TRBJ2-1; a possible D gene is TRBD2 (5 bases). V was clipped by 6 bases and J by 2 bases, with 8 bases between them. Germline CDR1 and CDR2: LNHNV and YYDKDF (reference sequence). The CDR3 is made up of 13 amino acids. The CDR3 here is CATRLVPYNEQFF. The CDR3 DNA reads TGTGCCACCAGACTAGTCCCCTACAATGAGCAGTTCTTC.

The rearrangement joins TRBV11-3 to TRBJ2-7; 7 bases are a match to TRBD1. Germline V lookup: CDR1 SGHNT, CDR2 YENEEA. The CDR3 has 13 amino acids. Trimming at V came to 5 bases and at J to 5 bases, leaving 6 bases not matched to a gene. The CDR3 DNA reads TGTGCCAGCAGCCCGGGACAGCGCCACGAGCAGTACTTC. Protein: CASSPGQRHEQYF.

This chain links TRBV7-9 with TRBJ2-2; 10 nucleotides line up with TRBD1. Germline lookup yields CDR1 SEHNR and CDR2 FQNEAQ (reference sequence). J lost 5 bases, V lost 6 bases, and 6 bases had no gene match. The length of the CDR3 is 15 residues. The CDR3 spells CASSFRDRGTGELFF. For the CDR3, the DNA is TGTGCCAGCAGTTTCCGGGACAGGGGAACCGGGGAGCTGTTTTTT.

The chain recombines TRBV10-3 with TRBJ2-5; 11 bases line up with TRBD2. V lost 6 bases to trimming and J lost 2 bases; unmatched junction nucleotides: 11. Looked up from germline, CDR1 is ENHRY and CDR2 is SYGVKD. CDR3 length: 17 residues. This CDR3 reads CAISGQGLAGVQETQYF. DNA for the CDR3: TGTGCCATCAGCGGGCAAGGACTAGCGGGTGTGCAAGAGACCCAGTACTTC.